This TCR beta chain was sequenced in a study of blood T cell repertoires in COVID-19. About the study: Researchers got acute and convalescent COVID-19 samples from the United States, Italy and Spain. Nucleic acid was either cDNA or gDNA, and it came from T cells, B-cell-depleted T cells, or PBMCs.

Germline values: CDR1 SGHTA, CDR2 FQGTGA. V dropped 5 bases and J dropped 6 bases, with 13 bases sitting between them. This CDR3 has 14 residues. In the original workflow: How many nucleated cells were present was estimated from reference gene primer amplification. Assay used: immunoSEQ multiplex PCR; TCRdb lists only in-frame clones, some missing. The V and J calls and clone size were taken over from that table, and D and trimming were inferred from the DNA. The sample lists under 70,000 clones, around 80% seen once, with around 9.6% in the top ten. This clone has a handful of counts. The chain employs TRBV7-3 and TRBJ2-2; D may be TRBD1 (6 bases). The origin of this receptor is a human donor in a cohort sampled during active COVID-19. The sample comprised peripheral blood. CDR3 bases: TGTGCCAGCAGCCCCTTTGGGGGCTCCGGGGAGCTGTTTTTT. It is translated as CASSPFGGSGELFF. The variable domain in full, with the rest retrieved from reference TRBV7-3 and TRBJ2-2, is GAGVSQTPSNKVTEKGKYVELRCDPISGHTALYWYRQSLGQGPEFLIYFQGTGAADDSGLPNDRFFAVRPEGSVSTLKIQRTERGDSAVYLCASSPFGGSGELFFGEGSRLTVL.